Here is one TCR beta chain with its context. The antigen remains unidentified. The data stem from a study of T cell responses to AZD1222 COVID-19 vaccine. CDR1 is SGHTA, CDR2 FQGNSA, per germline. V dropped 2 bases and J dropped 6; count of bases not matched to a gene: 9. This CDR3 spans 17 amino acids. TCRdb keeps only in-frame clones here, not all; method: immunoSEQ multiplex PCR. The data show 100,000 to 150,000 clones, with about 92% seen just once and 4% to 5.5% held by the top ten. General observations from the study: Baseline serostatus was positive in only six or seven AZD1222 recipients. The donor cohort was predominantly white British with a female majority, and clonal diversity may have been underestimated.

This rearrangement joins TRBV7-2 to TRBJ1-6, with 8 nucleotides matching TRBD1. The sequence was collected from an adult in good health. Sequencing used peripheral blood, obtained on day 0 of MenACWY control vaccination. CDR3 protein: CASSLRGNRGSNSPLHF. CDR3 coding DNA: TGTGCCAGCAGCTTACGCGGAAACAGGGGGAGTAATTCACCCCTCCACTTT.